These 23 T cell receptor beta chains came from one sample sequenced in a study of T-cell reconstitution after alpha-beta-depleted transplantation in children. Unique molecular identifiers were incorporated into the prepared TCRbeta library. TCRdb re-analysed the PCR reads in MiXCR, keeping a single row per CDR3 protein. Of hundreds of thousands of distinct CDR3 sequences in the sample, around 12% are singletons; the top ten hold roughly 2.6%. The sample in question was PBMCs from the stem cell graft donor, obtained from the stem cell graft. The source of these receptors is a human donor who donated a stem cell graft to a child with acute lymphoblastic leukemia.

There are many counts of this clonotype. CDR3 in amino acids: CASNPGAKETQYF. CDR3 DNA: TGTGCCAGCAACCCCGGAGCGAAAGAGACCCAGTACTTC. The chain links TRBV12-3 or TRBV12-4 to TRBJ2-5; D remains ambiguous. The CDR3 length is 13 residues. Trimming took 7 bases from V and 3 from J, leaving 12 bases between them.

The chain joins TRBV6-2 or TRBV6-3 to TRBJ2-3; 10 nucleotides align to TRBD2. This CDR3 has 16 residues. The V gene end was trimmed by 2 bases and the J gene end by 9 bases; junction bases not matched to a gene: 11. Germline V gene sequence: CDR1 MNHEY, CDR2 SVGEGT. The CDR3 DNA reads as TGTGCCAGCAGTTACCCTAGCGGGAGTTCGGCGGGGACGCAGTATTTT. It yields the protein CASSYPSGSSAGTQYF.

This clonotype was counted many times. The chain carries TRBV19 and TRBJ2-6; a weak D match, TRBD1 (6 bases). CDR3 size: 20 residues. The germline V gene encodes CDR1 LNHDA and CDR2 SQIVND (reference sequence). Deletions cut 6 bases from V and 0 bases from J, with 24 bases between. This CDR3 is CASSPLRPGQLRSGANVLTF. CDR3 in DNA: TGTGCCAGTAGCCCCCTTAGACCAGGACAGCTTCGCTCTGGGGCCAACGTCCTGACTTTC.

This clonotype was found many times. The V call is TRBV7-9, the J call TRBJ2-2; D uncertain. Trimming stripped 5 bases from V and 2 bases from J, with 15 bases between. In germline, CDR1 is SEHNR, CDR2 FQNEAQ (reference sequence). This CDR3 has 16 amino acids. CDR3 protein: CASSLPRTANTGELFF. The CDR3, as DNA: TGTGCCAGCAGCCTACCTAGAACAGCAAACACCGGGGAGCTGTTTTTT. The full variable domain, with the rest looked up from reference TRBV7-9 and TRBJ2-2, is DTGVSQNPRHKITKRGQNVTFRCDPISEHNRLYWYRQTLGQGPEFLTYFQNEAQLEKSRLLSDRFSAERPKGSFSTLEIQRTEQGDSAMYLCASSLPRTANTGELFFGEGSRLTVL.

A remark on this clonotype: A much more abundant neighbour one base away suggests this may be a read error. The conserved phenylalanine or tryptophan is not found at the CDR3 terminus, so this likely reflects a read error. V and J are TRBV28 and TRBJ2-7; TRBD1 might be the D (5 bases). V lost 8 bases and J 4 bases, leaving 9 bases between the germline ends. The germline gives CDR1 MDHEN, CDR2 SYDVKM. The CDR3 is 11 amino acids. In DNA form, the CDR3 reads TGTGCCAGCTGGGGCGGTTACGAGCAGTACCTC. It yields the protein CASWGGYEQYL.

This chain links TRBV30 with TRBJ1-3; D may be TRBD1 (5 bases). Germline V gives CDR1 GTSNPN, CDR2 SVGIG (reference sequence). This CDR3 contains 13 residues. The V end was cut by 3 bases, the J end by 1 base, with 7 bases between. As DNA, the CDR3 is TGTGCCTGGAGAGGGGTTTCTGGAAACACCATATATTTT. Its protein product is CAWRGVSGNTIYF.

This clonotype was observed many times. This sequence joins TRBV5-1 and TRBJ2-2, with D unresolved. V lost 1 base, J lost 3 bases, and 7 bases lay in between. The germline V gene has CDR1 SGHRS and CDR2 YFSETQ. CDR3 length: 14 amino acids. The CDR3 DNA is TGCGCCAGCAGCTTGTCCCCCCACACCGGGGAGCTGTTTTTT. Translated, it gives CASSLSPHTGELFF.

The chain links TRBV5-6 to TRBJ2-1; D remains unclear. The V end lost 4 bases, the J end lost 5 bases, and 10 bases lay between the germline ends. Germline values: CDR1 SGHDT, CDR2 YYEEEE. The CDR3 contains 13 residues. The CDR3 here is CASSQPAHNEQFF. CDR3 sequence (DNA): TGTGCCAGCAGCCAACCGGCCCACAATGAGCAGTTCTTC. Using reference TRBV5-6 and TRBJ2-1 for the parts outside the CDR3, the full variable domain is DAGVTQSPTHLIKTRGQQVTLRCSPKSGHDTVSWYQQALGQGPQFIFQYYEEEERQRGNFPDRFSGHQFPNYSSELNVNALLLGDSALYLCASSQPAHNEQFFGPGTRLTVL.

Many counts were recorded for this clonotype. The chain has TRBV11-1 and TRBJ1-3; D might be TRBD1 (5 bases). Looked up from germline, CDR1 is SGHAT and CDR2 is FQDESV (reference sequence). This CDR3 is built from 20 residues. V lost 0 bases and J 0 bases, leaving 21 bases between the germline ends. Written as DNA, the CDR3 is TGTGCCAGCAGCTTAGCTGTAGGGGCAGCCACCGATTTCTCTGGAAACACCATATATTTT. Translated, it gives CASSLAVGAATDFSGNTIYF. Using reference TRBV11-1 and TRBJ1-3 for the parts outside the CDR3, the full variable domain is EAEVAQSPRYKITEKSQAVAFWCDPISGHATLYWYRQILGQGPELLVQFQDESVVDDSQLPKDRFSAERLKGVDSTLKIQPAELGDSAMYLCASSLAVGAATDFSGNTIYFGEGSWLTVV.

This clonotype was counted at least ten times. This rearrangement joins TRBV5-1 to TRBJ1-5, with D unresolved. This CDR3 contains 14 residues. Trimming pared 4 bases from V and 4 bases from J, leaving 12 bases between. Germline lookup yields CDR1 SGHRS and CDR2 YFSETQ. CDR3 coding DNA: TGCGCCAGCAGCCCGCGGCCAGCAAATCAGCCCCAGCATTTT. It encodes CASSPRPANQPQHF.

This clonotype was seen repeatedly, ten times or more. The rearrangement joins TRBV20-1 to TRBJ2-5, with 10 bases aligning to TRBD1. This CDR3 comprises 14 residues. Unmatched junction bases numbered 7, after V lost 6 bases and J lost 3 bases. Germline CDR1 and CDR2: DFQATT and SNEGSKA (reference sequence). The CDR3 here is CSAGLGTGEETQYF. The DNA of the CDR3 is TGCAGTGCCGGGCTAGGGACAGGGGAAGAGACCCAGTACTTC.

This clonotype was observed many times. J is TRBJ2-7 and V is TRBV7-8, with TRBD1 as a possible D gene (5 bases). Germline V CDR1 and CDR2: SGHVS, FQNEAQ. The CDR3 consists of 13 residues. Trimming took 8 bases from V and 0 from J, leaving 11 bases between them. CDR3 coding DNA: TGTGCCAGCGGGGAAGACAGCTCCTACGAGCAGTACTTC. Protein product: CASGEDSSYEQYF.

This clonotype was seen ten or more times. This chain connects TRBV24-1 to TRBJ2-7, with TRBD1 identical over 9 bases. The CDR3 totals 14 residues. Germline-derived CDR1 and CDR2 are KGHDR and SFDVKD. V was pared by 10 bases and J by 9 bases, with 15 bases of the junction left unmatched. CDR3 residues: CATSKQGASSGQYF. The CDR3 bases are TGTGCCACATCTAAACAGGGGGCTTCCTCCGGGCAGTACTTC.

This clonotype occurred many times. V gene TRBV18 combines with J gene TRBJ2-3, with D hard to call. This CDR3 spans 14 amino acids. V lost 2 bases, J lost 1 base, and 7 bases lay in between. The germline V gene has CDR1 KGHSH and CDR2 LQKENI. DNA of the CDR3: TGTGCCAGCTCACCAATGGGCCGCACAGATACGCAGTATTTT. Residues: CASSPMGRTDTQYF.

The genes are TRBV20-1 and TRBJ1-5; maybe TRBD1 (6 bases). The CDR3 consists of 18 residues. CDR1 and CDR2 (germline): DFQATT, SNEGSKA (reference sequence). Trimming shortened V by 3 bases and J by 3 bases, and 24 bases separated the two germline ends. The chain's CDR3 is CSASAHQLQGAYNQPQHF. The CDR3 coding sequence is TGCAGTGCTAGTGCTCATCAACTACAGGGCGCCTACAATCAGCCCCAGCATTTT.

This clonotype was detected many times. This chain joins TRBV12-3 or TRBV12-4 and TRBJ2-2, with D tentatively TRBD2 (5 bases). CDR3 size: 15 residues. Trimming removed 4 bases at V and 4 bases at J, with 13 bases between. CDR3 loop: CASSSHRAGTGELFF. In nucleotides, the CDR3 is TGTGCCAGCAGTTCCCATAGGGCGGGCACCGGGGAGCTGTTTTTT.

The rearrangement joins TRBV6-1 to TRBJ1-1; the D gene is possibly TRBD1 (5 bases). Per germline, CDR1 MNHNS and CDR2 SASEGT. V lost 6 bases and J 5 bases, leaving 13 bases between the germline ends. This CDR3 is built from 13 residues. The CDR3 sequence is CASRPGVVTEAFF. The CDR3 coding sequence is TGTGCCAGCAGACCGGGGGTGGTTACTGAAGCTTTCTTT.

In this sample, this clonotype turned up many times. The chain combines TRBV5-1 with TRBJ2-1, with 7 bases identical to TRBD1. Germline V gene data show CDR1 as SGHRS and CDR2 as YFSETQ. The CDR3 has 12 residues. With V trimmed by 4 bases and J by 9 bases, 4 bases remained unmatched. CDR3: CASSMTGPEQFF. DNA of the CDR3: TGCGCCAGCAGCATGACAGGGCCTGAGCAGTTCTTC.

This chain links TRBV19 with TRBJ1-2; 10 positions match TRBD1. Germline lookup yields CDR1 LNHDA and CDR2 SQIVND (reference sequence). J gave up 4 bases and V 4 bases, and 9 bases lay outside the gene matches. This CDR3 is 16 amino acids long. CDR3 sequence: CASSKGDRGRGYGYTF. CDR3 DNA sequence: TGTGCCAGTAGTAAGGGTGACAGGGGGCGAGGCTATGGCTACACCTTC.

This rearrangement joins TRBV9 to TRBJ2-7; TRBD2 might be the D (6 bases). The CDR3 runs 16 residues. With 0 bases removed from V and 6 bases from J, the gap between germline ends came to 19 bases. Germline CDR1 is SGDLS and CDR2 is YYNGEE. The CDR3 protein is CASSVDGGDGAFEQYF. CDR3 nucleotide sequence: TGTGCCAGCAGCGTAGATGGCGGGGATGGGGCATTCGAGCAGTACTTC.

At least ten counts were recorded for this clonotype. This rearrangement joins TRBV5-1 to TRBJ2-1, with a possible D match to TRBD2 (5 bases). Looked up from germline, CDR1 is SGHRS and CDR2 is YFSETQ. Trimming pared 4 bases from V and 10 bases from J, leaving 15 bases between. This CDR3 has 13 amino acids. Written as DNA, the CDR3 is TGCGCCAGCAGCCCAGCCGGGGTGTGGGAGCAGTTCTTC. This gives the protein CASSPAGVWEQFF.

This clonotype showed up many times. The chain employs TRBV4-2 and TRBJ1-1; D call uncertain. Germline V lookup: CDR1 LGHNA, CDR2 YNFKEQ. With 1 base removed from V and 4 bases from J, the gap between germline ends came to 13 bases. The CDR3 consists of 15 residues. This CDR3 is CASSQGKTSRTEAFF. The CDR3, as DNA: TGTGCCAGCAGCCAAGGCAAAACCTCCCGCACTGAAGCTTTCTTT.

This clonotype was recorded many times. The V call is TRBV7-2, the J call TRBJ1-4; D call uncertain. CDR1 and CDR2 (germline): SGHTA, FQGNSA. This CDR3 has 15 residues. V lost 1 base and J lost 6, with 12 bases in between. The CDR3 nucleotides are TGTGCCAGCAGCTTAGGGGGTATTGGAGATGAAAAACTGTTTTTT. Protein sequence: CASSLGGIGDEKLFF.